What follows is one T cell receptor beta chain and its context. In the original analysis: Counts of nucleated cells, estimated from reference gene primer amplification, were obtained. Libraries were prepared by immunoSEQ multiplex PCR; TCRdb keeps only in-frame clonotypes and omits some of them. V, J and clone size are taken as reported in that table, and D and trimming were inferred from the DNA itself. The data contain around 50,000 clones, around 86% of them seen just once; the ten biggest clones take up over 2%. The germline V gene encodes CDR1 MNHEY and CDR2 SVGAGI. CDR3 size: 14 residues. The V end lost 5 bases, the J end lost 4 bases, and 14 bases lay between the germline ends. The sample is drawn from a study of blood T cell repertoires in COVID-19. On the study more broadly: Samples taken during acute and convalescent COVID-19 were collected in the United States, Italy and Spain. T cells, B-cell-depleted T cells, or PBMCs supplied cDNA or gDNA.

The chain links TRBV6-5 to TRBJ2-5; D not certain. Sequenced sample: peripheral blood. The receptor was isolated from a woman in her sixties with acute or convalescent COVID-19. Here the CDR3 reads CASSPVAVRETQYF. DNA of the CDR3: TGTGCCAGCAGTCCCGTAGCCGTCCGAGAGACCCAGTACTTC.